Presented here are 23 T cell receptor beta chains from one specimen sequenced in a study of blood T cell repertoires in COVID-19. TCRdb's table, derived via immunoSEQ multiplex PCR, lists solely in-frame clones and lacks some. The data hold 70,000 to 90,000 clones, with 75% to 90% observed a single time. The sequencing input was peripheral blood. Receptors were obtained from a man aged 80 or over with COVID-19, enrolled during active disease.

V gene TRBV11-3 combines with J gene TRBJ2-1; tentative D call: TRBD2 (5 bases). Germline CDR1 and CDR2: SGHNT and YENEEA. V was cut by 4 bases and J by 5 bases, with 21 bases left in between. The CDR3 is 17 residues long. DNA of the CDR3: TGTGCCAGCAGCTCGATTGCCTCGACACGGGAACACAATGAGCAGTTCTTC. It codes for CASSSIASTREHNEQFF.

V is TRBV3-1 (or the pseudogene TRBV3-2) and J is TRBJ2-1; 14 positions match TRBD2. Germline CDR1 LGHDT, CDR2 YNNKEL (reference sequence). The CDR3 runs 18 residues. V lost 0 bases and J lost 6; bases outside the gene matches: 7. The CDR3: CASSQEGLAGGGPNEQFF. CDR3 DNA sequence: TGTGCCAGCAGCCAAGAAGGACTAGCGGGGGGTGGGCCCAATGAGCAGTTCTTC.

This chain uses TRBV7-2 with TRBJ1-4; tentative D call: TRBD1 (6 bases). CDR3 length: 16 amino acids. V lost 1 base to trimming and J lost 3 bases, with 12 bases between them. Germline V gives CDR1 SGHTA, CDR2 FQGNSA. The CDR3 region is CASSLGGPAANEKLFF. CDR3 sequence (DNA): TGTGCCAGCAGCTTAGGGGGGCCCGCGGCTAATGAAAAACTGTTTTTT. Filled out from reference TRBV7-2 and TRBJ1-4, the complete variable domain reads GAGVSQSPSNKVTEKGKDVELRCDPISGHTALYWYRQSLGQGLEFLIYFQGNSAPDKSGLPSDRFSAERTGGSVSTLTIQRTQQEDSAVYLCASSLGGPAANEKLFFGSGTQLSVL.

The rearrangement uses TRBV7-3 and TRBJ2-2; D not resolved. CDR3 length: 15 amino acids. The germline V gene encodes CDR1 SGHTA and CDR2 FQGTGA. With 3 bases removed from V and 4 bases from J, the gap between germline ends came to 12 bases. The CDR3, as DNA: TGTGCCAGCAGCTTGATACGTGGGCCCACCGGGGAGCTGTTTTTT. Its protein product is CASSLIRGPTGELFF.

This chain uses TRBV7-3 with TRBJ1-1, with D possibly being TRBD1 (5 bases). V lost 5 bases, J lost 5 bases, and 15 bases lay in between. The CDR3 contains 14 residues. Germline CDR1 and CDR2: SGHTA and FQGTGA. The CDR3 DNA sequence: TGTGCCAGCAGCCAATGGGGCAGGGAAACTGAAGCTTTCTTT. Residues: CASSQWGRETEAFF.

The rearrangement links TRBV5-4 to TRBJ2-3, with 10 positions matching TRBD2. The CDR3 runs to 15 residues. V was clipped by 2 bases and J by 6 bases; unmatched bases: 6. Germline CDR1 reads SGHNT; CDR2 reads YYREEE (reference sequence). The CDR3 sequence: CASSFQRGGRDTQYF. DNA of the CDR3: TGTGCCAGCAGCTTTCAGCGGGGGGGTCGGGATACGCAGTATTTT.

The J gene is TRBJ2-3, the V gene TRBV3-1 (or the pseudogene TRBV3-2), with no clear D. Trimming removed 0 bases at V and 4 bases at J, with 5 bases between. CDR3 length: 13 residues. Germline V gene sequence: CDR1 LGHDT, CDR2 YNNKEL (reference sequence). The CDR3 nucleotides read TGTGCCAGCAGCCAAGATTCGGCAGATACGCAGTATTTT. The encoded protein is CASSQDSADTQYF.

V and J are TRBV5-5 and TRBJ1-1, with D possibly TRBD1 on 5 matching bases. The length of the CDR3 is 15 residues. Per germline, CDR1 SGHKS and CDR2 YYEKEE (reference sequence). Trimming stripped 4 bases from V and 3 bases from J, with 16 bases between. The CDR3 here is CASSADPQGYTEAFF. The CDR3 coding sequence is TGTGCCAGCAGCGCGGATCCTCAGGGTTACACTGAAGCTTTCTTT.

The chain carries TRBV27 and TRBJ1-1; TRBD1 might be the D (6 bases). From germline, CDR1 is MNHEY and CDR2 SMNVEV (reference sequence). Trimming left V 6 bases short and J 4 bases short, with 15 bases between. This CDR3 spans 14 amino acids. DNA of the CDR3: TGTGCCAGCAGCCGGACAGAGCGAGGCACTGAAGCTTTCTTT. Residues: CASSRTERGTEAFF.

The chain couples TRBV29-1 to TRBJ1-6; D not certain. V lost 6 bases to trimming and J lost 1 base, with 7 bases between them. Germline lookup yields CDR1 SQVTM and CDR2 ANQGSEA. There are 13 residues in the CDR3. CDR3 amino acids: CSVRGSYNSPLHF. The CDR3 nucleotides are TGCAGCGTCCGCGGGTCCTATAATTCACCCCTCCACTTT.

The chain recombines TRBV11-3 with TRBJ2-5, with TRBD2 identical over 7 bases. This CDR3 is built from 16 residues. The germline V gene has CDR1 SGHNT and CDR2 YENEEA. V lost 6 bases to trimming and J lost 2 bases; unmatched junction nucleotides: 12. CDR3 DNA: TGTGCCAGCAGGGGTTGGGGCGGGGGTCCTCAAGAGACCCAGTACTTC. As protein: CASRGWGGGPQETQYF.

The genes are TRBV11-3 and TRBJ2-3, with D perhaps TRBD1 (6 bases). CDR1 is SGHNT, CDR2 YENEEA, per germline. With 3 bases removed from V and 1 base from J, the gap between germline ends came to 14 bases. The CDR3 covers 16 residues. CDR3: CASSLDSWGRTDTQYF. The CDR3 DNA sequence: TGTGCCAGCAGCTTGGATAGTTGGGGGCGCACAGATACGCAGTATTTT.

The V gene is TRBV27, the J gene TRBJ1-1, with D perhaps matching TRBD1 (6 bases). The length of the CDR3 is 14 residues. Trimming removed 6 bases at V and 0 bases at J, with 11 bases between. Germline-derived CDR1 and CDR2 are MNHEY and SMNVEV (reference sequence). The CDR3 spells CASSRQGLNTEAFF. DNA of the CDR3: TGTGCCAGCAGCCGGCAGGGGCTGAACACTGAAGCTTTCTTT.

This chain connects TRBV6-5 to TRBJ2-2, with D perhaps TRBD1 (6 bases). The length of the CDR3 is 13 residues. The germline V gene encodes CDR1 MNHEY and CDR2 SVGAGI. Trimming pared 10 bases from V and 3 bases from J, leaving 12 bases between. The CDR3 region is CAIKTGYTGELFF. CDR3 nucleotides: TGTGCCATTAAGACAGGTTACACCGGGGAGCTGTTTTTT.

This clone was picked up a small number of times. The J gene is TRBJ1-5, the V gene TRBV4-1, with 7 bases matching TRBD1. Germline-derived CDR1 and CDR2 are MGHRA and YSYEKL. The J segment lost 5 bases and the V segment lost 4 bases, leaving 5 bases of the junction unmatched. The CDR3 loop spans 14 amino acids. The CDR3 loop reads CASSLGTADQPQHF. The CDR3 DNA reads as TGCGCCAGCAGCCTTGGGACAGCGGATCAGCCCCAGCATTTT.

The chain carries TRBV14 and TRBJ2-1; 8 positions match TRBD2. The CDR3 has 15 amino acids. J was trimmed by 6 bases and V by 2 bases; bases with no gene match: 6. CDR1 is SGHDN, CDR2 FVKESK, per germline. CDR3 in DNA: TGTGCCAGCAGCCAATTACTAGCGGAGTTCAATGAGCAGTTCTTC. It codes for CASSQLLAEFNEQFF.

This chain links TRBV4-2 with TRBJ1-5, with D perhaps TRBD1 (6 bases). CDR1 and CDR2 from the germline V gene are LGHNA and YNFKEQ. V was cut by 0 bases and J by 13 bases, with 22 bases left in between. The CDR3 length is 16 residues. The CDR3 DNA is TGTGCCAGCAGCCAAGATAAACAGGGTGGGACGTCAAGTCAGCATTTT. It codes for CASSQDKQGGTSSQHF.

The chain is built from TRBV11-3 and TRBJ2-3; 12 positions match TRBD2. Germline V gene data show CDR1 as SGHNT and CDR2 as YENEEA. V dropped 6 bases and J dropped 3; count of bases not matched to a gene: 13. The CDR3 length is 18 residues. This chain's CDR3 is CASRSGRLAGGRTDTQYF. The CDR3 coding sequence is TGTGCCAGCAGAAGCGGCCGGCTAGCGGGGGGGCGAACAGATACGCAGTATTTT. Full variable domain (rest looked up from reference TRBV11-3 and TRBJ2-3): EAGVVQSPRYKIIEKKQPVAFWCNPISGHNTLYWYLQNLGQGPELLIRYENEEAVDDSQLPKDRFSAERLKGVDSTLKIQPAELGDSAVYLCASRSGRLAGGRTDTQYFGPGTRLTVL.

This rearrangement joins TRBV14 to TRBJ1-2; the match to TRBD1 covers 8 bases. CDR1 and CDR2 (germline): SGHDN, FVKESK. V dropped 4 bases and J dropped 8; count of bases not matched to a gene: 9. CDR3 length equals 14 residues. CDR3 residues: CASSPTRQGSGYTF. CDR3 DNA: TGTGCCAGCAGCCCAACCCGACAGGGGAGCGGCTACACCTTC.

This chain uses TRBV5-4 with TRBJ2-3; D gene uncertain. Trimming shortened V by 4 bases and J by 2 bases, and 11 bases separated the two germline ends. CDR3 size: 14 residues. Germline values: CDR1 SGHNT, CDR2 YYREEE (reference sequence). The CDR3 loop is CASSRLQLTDTQYF. The CDR3 DNA follows: TGTGCCAGCAGCAGACTTCAACTCACAGATACGCAGTATTTT.

The rearrangement uses TRBV15 and TRBJ2-6; no firm D call. The CDR3 runs to 15 residues. Trimming removed 5 bases at V and 0 bases at J, with 8 bases between. The germline CDR1 and CDR2 sequences are LNHNV and YYDKDF (reference sequence). DNA of the CDR3: TGTGCCACCAGCCCCCCAGGCTCTGGGGCCAACGTCCTGACTTTC. Amino acids: CATSPPGSGANVLTF.

Regarding this clone: The sample contains more than one DNA sequence encoding this CDR3. The chain links TRBV6-5 to TRBJ1-5; 10 bases agree with TRBD1. From germline, CDR1 is MNHEY and CDR2 SVGAGI. Trimming removed 4 bases from V and 7 bases from J; junction bases left unmatched: 7. This CDR3 is built from 15 residues. The CDR3 loop is CASSSGTGVRQPQHF. In DNA, the CDR3 is TGTGCCAGCAGTTCAGGGACAGGGGTTCGGCAGCCCCAGCATTTT.

CDR3 sequence (DNA): TGCGCCAGCAGTGTAGGAGCGGGGGGCTCCTACGAGCAGTACTTC. It translates to CASSVGAGGSYEQYF. This sequence joins TRBV10-1 and TRBJ2-7; TRBD2 agrees at 9 bases. V lost 4 bases to trimming and J lost 0 bases; unmatched junction nucleotides: 4. Germline loops: CDR1 WNHNN, CDR2 SYGVQD (reference sequence). The length of the CDR3 is 15 residues.